This T cell receptor (beta chain) derives from a study of spatial heterogeneity in lung cancer (dated by TCRdb to the late 2010s). Concerning the study at large: Beta-chain transcripts were consistently detected in greater numbers than alpha-chain transcripts, which likely reflects a higher abundance of beta-chain transcripts. In the raw uncorrected reads, each unique combination of TCR and UMI appeared more than ten times on average. A strong correlation was found between TCR transcript counts in tumor regions and a T cell transcriptional module score from matched bulk RNA-seq. In non-small cell lung cancer, the study quantitatively compared TCR alpha and beta repertoires across several tumor regions, matched nontumor lung, and blood. Both alpha and beta chains were TCR-sequenced in 200 to 250 tumor regions, around 64 matched nontumor lung samples and around 54 PBMC samples obtained at surgery. TCR repertoire features were related to nonsynonymous mutation counts determined by whole-exome sequencing of tumor tissue. Findings and caveats that apply to the study as a whole: TCR-seq coverage of tumor T cells was estimated at only roughly 6.6% for alpha chains and 13% for beta chains. The count of ubiquitous expanded TCRs correlated with the count of ubiquitous nonsynonymous mutations, and the count of regional expanded TCRs correlated with the count of regional nonsynonymous mutations. The tumor nonsynonymous mutation count correlated with the number of expanded alpha and beta TCRs within the tumor. Additional single-cell paired TCR alpha and beta sequencing was considered necessary to confirm, at a functional level, the hypothesis that regional TCRs recognize regional mutations.

The germline V gene yields KGHSH for CDR1 and LQKENI for CDR2. The CDR3 runs 16 amino acids, cysteine and phenylalanine included. Here the CDR3 DNA is all that survives: 48 bases in frame from base 1. Here V drops 1 base and J drops 6 bases, and the junction holds 11 bases not matched to any gene. Library preparation used 5' RACE. Sequencing used a NextSeq 500. To allow correction of PCR and sequencing errors, the TCR library protocol tagged every TCR cDNA molecule with a unique molecular identifier. As for the original processing: Decombinator tools were used for TCR identification, UMI-based error correction and CDR3 extraction. Expanded TCRs were defined as those above a frequency of 2 per 1,000, corresponding to the top 1% of the tumor frequency distribution. Expanded tumor TCRs were classed as regional if statistically deemed absent (corrected P<0.05) from at least one tumor region, otherwise ubiquitous. Each repertoire was subsampled 100 times to 5,000 TCRs, after which Renyi diversity was computed with the R vegan package. CDR3 similarity networks were built from amino acid triplet string-kernel similarity, connecting CDR3s with pairwise similarity above 0.82. Starting from the raw public reads, TCRdb applied fastp trimming at Q25, assembled clones with MiXCR and retained in-frame beta chains. Identical CDR3 proteins give one entry, which carries the most common genes and DNA. TCRdb, not the authors, supplied the V and J calls. Here the sample has a few thousand distinct CDR3 sequences; 8.4% occur a single time. About a sixth of the sample comes from the top ten.

This clonotype was observed many times. Which antigen it targets is not known. Qualities for individual bases were not recorded, and no much larger clone is one base off. This specimen's time point label, per the study, means: sample taken at primary tumor resection. Donors were 72 patients with early-stage, untreated non-small cell lung cancer from the lung TRACERx cohort. For TCR sequencing, whole RNA was extracted from tumor and nontumor lung tissue, or from cryopreserved PBMC samples, and no cell sorting was done. Only patients for whom sufficient RNA was available from at least two tumor regions were selected for TCR sequencing. A lung pathologist reviewed the tumor and adjacent nontumor lung specimens before the specimens were selected.

This material consisted of lung tumor tissue, taken at surgery. The chain was built from TRBV18 and TRBJ2-5; a stretch of 7 junction bases matches TRBD2. This TCR was sampled from a female donor with early-stage non-small cell lung cancer. The CDR3 here reads CASSPLRGDLHKTQYF. The nucleotides are TGTGCCAGCTCACCACTCCGGGGGGACCTCCATAAGACCCAGTACTTC.